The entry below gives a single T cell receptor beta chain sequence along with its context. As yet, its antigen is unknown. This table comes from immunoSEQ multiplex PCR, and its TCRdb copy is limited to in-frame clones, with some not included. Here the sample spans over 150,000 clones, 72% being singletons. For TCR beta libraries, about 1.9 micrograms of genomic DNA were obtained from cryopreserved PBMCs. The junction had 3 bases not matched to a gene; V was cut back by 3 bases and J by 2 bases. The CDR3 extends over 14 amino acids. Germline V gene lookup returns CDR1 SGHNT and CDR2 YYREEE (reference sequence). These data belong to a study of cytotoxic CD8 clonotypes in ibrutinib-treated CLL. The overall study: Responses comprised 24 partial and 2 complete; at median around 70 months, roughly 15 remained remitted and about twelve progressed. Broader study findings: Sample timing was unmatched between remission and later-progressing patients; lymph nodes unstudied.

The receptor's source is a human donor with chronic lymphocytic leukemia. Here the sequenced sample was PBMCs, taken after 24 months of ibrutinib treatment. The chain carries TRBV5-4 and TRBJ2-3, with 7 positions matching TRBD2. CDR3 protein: CASSSGGLTDTQYF. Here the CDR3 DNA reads TGTGCCAGCAGCTCGGGAGGCCTCACAGATACGCAGTATTTT.